This passage covers 19 T cell receptor beta chains from one sample sequenced in a study of cytotoxic CD8 clonotypes in ibrutinib-treated CLL. Generated by immunoSEQ multiplex PCR, the TCRdb table keeps only in-frame clones and is missing some. Among approximately 340,000 clones listed, 67% were seen once. Source: PBMCs, taken after 36 months of ibrutinib treatment. Receptors were obtained from a human donor with chronic lymphocytic leukemia.

The chain couples TRBV28 to TRBJ2-1; D is possibly TRBD2 (6 bases). The germline V gene has CDR1 MDHEN and CDR2 SYDVKM. The CDR3 length is 12 residues. Trimming cost V 5 bases and J 12 bases, with 14 bases left between them. CDR3 sequence reads: CASSLEEGGQFF. In DNA form, the CDR3 reads TGTGCCAGCAGTCTAGAGGAGGGCGGGCAGTTCTTC.

The V call is TRBV5-1, the J call TRBJ1-1; 8 bases match TRBD1. Germline lookup yields CDR1 SGHRS and CDR2 YFSETQ. CDR3 length: 15 residues. Unmatched junction bases numbered 6, after V lost 0 bases and J lost 5 bases. The DNA for the CDR3 is TGCGCCAGCAGCTTGGGCGACAGGGGAAGAACTGAAGCTTTCTTT. Translating it yields CASSLGDRGRTEAFF.

CDR3 residues: CASSLGVFGTEAFF. CDR3 nucleotides: TGTGCCAGCAGCTTGGGGGTATTTGGCACTGAAGCTTTCTTT. This rearrangement joins TRBV5-5 to TRBJ1-1; D is unresolved. This CDR3 is built from 14 residues. Trimming took 0 bases from V and 4 from J, leaving 10 bases between them. CDR1 SGHKS and CDR2 YYEKEE come from the germline V gene (reference sequence).

The chain combines TRBV7-2 with TRBJ2-3; D could derive from TRBD1 or TRBD2 (5 bases each). CDR3 length equals 15 residues. V was cut by 1 base and J by 6 bases, with 14 bases left in between. Germline loops: CDR1 SGHTA, CDR2 FQGNSA. The CDR3 coding sequence is TGTGCCAGCAGCTTAGTCTGGGACGGGGCGGATACGCAGTATTTT. Protein sequence: CASSLVWDGADTQYF.

This clone was seen a handful of times. The gene calls are TRBV19 and TRBJ1-5; a possible D gene is TRBD1 (6 bases). This CDR3 contains 12 residues. Deletions cut 7 bases from V and 8 bases from J, with 12 bases between. The germline V gene has CDR1 LNHDA and CDR2 SQIVND (reference sequence). CDR3 in DNA: TGTGCCAGTACTACGCAGGGGAAGCCCCAGCATTTT. This encodes CASTTQGKPQHF. Full variable domain (remainder filled in from reference TRBV19 and TRBJ1-5): DGGITQSPKYLFRKEGQNVTLSCEQNLNHDAMYWYRQDPGQGLRLIYYSQIVNDFQKGDIAEGYSVSREKKESFPLTVTSAQKNPTAFYLCASTTQGKPQHFGDGTRLSIL.

This sequence joins TRBV6-5 and TRBJ2-3; no clear D gene. Germline CDR1 is MNHEY and CDR2 is SVGAGI. V was trimmed by 6 bases and J by 5 bases, leaving 12 bases between them. The CDR3 length is 13 residues. The CDR3 is CASSPWHVDTQYF. The CDR3 DNA is TGTGCCAGCAGCCCATGGCATGTAGATACGCAGTATTTT.

This chain links TRBV20-1 with TRBJ2-3; D is possibly TRBD2 (5 bases). Trimming removed 1 base from V and 11 bases from J, with 10 bases in between. Germline V gene lookup returns CDR1 DFQATT and CDR2 SNEGSKA (reference sequence). The CDR3 sequence is 11 residues long. CDR3 bases: TGCAGTGCTAGAGTGTTCGGGATGCAGTATTTT. Translated: CSARVFGMQYF.

The chain combines TRBV15 with TRBJ2-7; maybe TRBD2 (5 bases). V dropped 5 bases and J dropped 7 bases, with 12 bases sitting between them. CDR3 length: 12 amino acids. The germline CDR1 and CDR2 sequences are LNHNV and YYDKDF (reference sequence). The CDR3 region has the DNA TGTGCCACCAGCCCCCAAGGGAGTGAGCAGTACTTC. Protein product: CATSPQGSEQYF.

The chain links TRBV7-6 to TRBJ2-3; 9 bases are shared with TRBD2. With 2 bases clipped from V and 3 bases from J, the junction kept 6 bases outside the gene matches. The CDR3 totals 16 residues. The germline gives CDR1 SGHVS, CDR2 FNYEAQ. For the CDR3, the DNA is TGTGCCAGCAGCTTACAGCGGGGGGTTCCTACAGATACGCAGTATTTT. Translation: CASSLQRGVPTDTQYF.

This sequence joins TRBV15 and TRBJ2-7; TRBD2 agrees at 10 bases. CDR1 is LNHNV, CDR2 YYDKDF, per germline (reference sequence). The CDR3 covers 15 residues. The trim removed 3 bases at V and 0 bases at J, leaving 2 bases unmatched. DNA for the CDR3: TGTGCCACCAGCAGCCGGACTAGCGGCTCCTACGAGCAGTACTTC. It is translated as CATSSRTSGSYEQYF.

The chain links TRBV2 to TRBJ2-7; the D gene is possibly TRBD2 (5 bases). CDR1 and CDR2 (germline): SNHLY, FYNNEI. Trimming removed 5 bases from V and 3 bases from J, with 11 bases in between. The CDR3 runs to 13 residues. The CDR3 region is CASSTRARYEQYF. CDR3 DNA: TGTGCCAGCAGTACTAGGGCCCGCTACGAGCAGTACTTC.

This chain links TRBV5-4 with TRBJ1-1; D may be TRBD1 (5 bases). This CDR3 has 13 amino acids. V was trimmed by 3 bases and J by 3 bases, leaving 9 bases between them. Germline V gene lookup returns CDR1 SGHNT and CDR2 YYREEE (reference sequence). The CDR3 nucleotides read TGTGCCAGCAGCTCCAAAGGGGACACTGAAGCTTTCTTT. It encodes CASSSKGDTEAFF.

Details on this clone: Other DNA sequences within the sample encode an identical CDR3. The chain couples TRBV5-1 to TRBJ1-1, with 9 bases lining up with TRBD1. The CDR3 is 14 residues long. Germline CDR1 SGHRS, CDR2 YFSETQ. The J segment lost 1 base and the V segment lost 4 bases, leaving 2 bases of the junction unmatched. The CDR3 protein is CASSPGQGNTEAFF. The CDR3 bases are TGCGCCAGCAGCCCGGGACAGGGGAACACTGAAGCTTTCTTT.

A few counts support this clone. The gene calls are TRBV7-2 and TRBJ2-7, with 11 bases matching TRBD2. Per the germline V gene, CDR1 is SGHTA and CDR2 is FQGNSA. The CDR3 covers 14 residues. The V gene end was trimmed by 4 bases and the J gene end by 12 bases; junction bases not matched to a gene: 11. Here the CDR3 DNA reads TGTGCCAGCAGCTACTCTAGCGGGGGGCCCGATCGGTACTTC. This encodes CASSYSSGGPDRYF.

This chain links TRBV28 with TRBJ2-1; 14 bases fit TRBD2. The germline CDR1 and CDR2 sequences are MDHEN and SYDVKM. Trimming removed 3 bases from V and 10 bases from J; junction bases left unmatched: 11. This CDR3 has 17 residues. CDR3 DNA sequence: TGTGCCAGCAGTTTCCCACCGGGACTAGCGGGAGTTAGAGAGCAGTTCTTC. Translation: CASSFPPGLAGVREQFF.

This sequence joins TRBV6-5 and TRBJ1-1; D may be TRBD1 (6 bases). CDR1 is MNHEY and CDR2 is SVGAGI in the germline V gene. Trimming removed 3 bases from V and 1 base from J, with 15 bases in between. The CDR3 sequence is 16 residues long. The CDR3 here is CASSYRTGAPNTEAFF. The CDR3 coding sequence is TGTGCCAGCAGTTATCGGACGGGGGCCCCGAACACTGAAGCTTTCTTT.

Comment on this clone: Compared with germline, one end of the junction differs, possibly owing to a read error. This chain connects TRBV19 to TRBJ1-1; 7 bases map to TRBD1. This CDR3 is 13 amino acids long. Germline V gene lookup returns CDR1 LNHDA and CDR2 SQIVND (reference sequence). CDR3 in amino acids: CASSSPTGERLVF. The CDR3 region has the DNA TGTGCCAGTAGTAGCCCTACAGGGGAACGCCTCGTCTTT.

This clone occurred once. The chain joins TRBV5-1 to TRBJ2-1; no clear D. V lost 3 bases, J lost 0 bases, and 16 bases lay in between. Germline-derived CDR1 and CDR2 are SGHRS and YFSETQ. CDR3 size: 17 residues. The CDR3 sequence: CASSYVSLRSSYNEQFF. The CDR3 coding sequence is TGCGCCAGCAGCTATGTCTCCCTCCGAAGCTCCTACAATGAGCAGTTCTTC.

The rearrangement links TRBV5-1 to TRBJ1-4, with a possible D match to TRBD1 (5 bases). Trimming took 3 bases from V and 4 from J, leaving 10 bases between them. Germline CDR1 SGHRS, CDR2 YFSETQ. The CDR3 extends over 14 amino acids. The CDR3 spells CASSSGHVNEKLFF. The CDR3, as DNA: TGCGCCAGCAGCTCCGGACACGTTAATGAAAAACTGTTTTTT.